This T cell receptor beta chain was observed in a study of shared clonotypes between healthy human individuals. Study context: Three plates each covered CD4 naive and memory; CD8 naive two, CD8 memory one.

Broader study findings: There were few donors, and this limited the genetic and exposure-history diversity represented. Against clonotypes common to all four donors, non-shared ones had lower generation probabilities.

The germline gives CDR1 SEHNR, CDR2 FQNEAQ (reference sequence). Losses at the gene ends were 3 bases for V and 4 bases for J; bases not matched to a gene: 9. The length of the CDR3 is 16 residues. Comments on this clone: Antigen unknown.

Sequencing was performed with immunoSEQ multiplex PCR; in TCRdb, only in-frame clones are kept and a portion is missing. The data contain roughly 2,000,000 clones, 80% to 95% of them singletons. Naive CD8 cells were CD45RO-negative, positively selected for CCR7, excluding terminally differentiated effector memory CD45RA+ cells. Participating donors were healthy, HIV-negative adults free of recent acute infections or vaccinations. The V and J genes are TRBV7-9 and TRBJ1-2; 9 positions match TRBD1. Sequencing was performed on naive CD8+ T cells from PBMCs. The TCR was taken from a man between 18 and 29 years old in good health. Some clones in this sample may be carry-over from other donors' samples. The CDR3 sequence is CASSFAGTGMFYGYTF. The CDR3 nucleotides are TGTGCCAGCAGCTTCGCCGGGACAGGGATGTTCTATGGCTACACCTTC.